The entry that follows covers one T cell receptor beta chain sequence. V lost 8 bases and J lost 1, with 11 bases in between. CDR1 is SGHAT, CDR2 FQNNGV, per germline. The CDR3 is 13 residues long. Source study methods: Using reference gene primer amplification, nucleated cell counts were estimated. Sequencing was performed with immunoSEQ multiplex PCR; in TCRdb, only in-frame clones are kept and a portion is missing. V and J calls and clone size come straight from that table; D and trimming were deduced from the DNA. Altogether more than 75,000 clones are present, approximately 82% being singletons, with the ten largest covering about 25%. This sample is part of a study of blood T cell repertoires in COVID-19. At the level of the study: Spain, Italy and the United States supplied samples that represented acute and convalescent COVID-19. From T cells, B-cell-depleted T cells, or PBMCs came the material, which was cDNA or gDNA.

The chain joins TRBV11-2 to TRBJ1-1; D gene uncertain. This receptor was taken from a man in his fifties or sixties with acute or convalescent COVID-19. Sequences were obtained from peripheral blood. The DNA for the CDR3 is TGTGCCAGCCAGAATACGTGGAACACTGAAGCTTTCTTT. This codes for CASQNTWNTEAFF.